This TCR beta chain was found in a study of shared clonotypes between healthy human individuals. Broader study findings: The small donor group covered limited genetic and exposure diversity.

As to this clone: What it binds is unknown.

Among the unsorted PBMC samples, replicate PCRs used about 310 ng DNA, approximately 30,000 T cell genomes. Produced via immunoSEQ multiplex PCR; TCRdb's table is partial and in-frame only. The data contain approximately 460,000 clones, approximately 71% of them singletons. The receptor was derived from a woman aged 40 to 49 in good health. Some clones in this sample may be carry-over from other donors' samples. Sequencing used PBMCs.

The CDR3 bases are TGTGCCTGGAGTGTCGGCGGGGGCTTGAACACTGAAGCTTTCTTT. Translation gives CAWSVGGGLNTEAFF. The chain links TRBV30 to TRBJ1-1, with D possibly TRBD1 on 6 matching bases. Trimming took off 0 bases at V and 0 bases at J, with 11 bases between the two ends. The V gene's germline CDR1 is GTSNPN and CDR2 SVGIG (reference sequence). This CDR3 has 15 residues. The full variable domain, in which reference TRBV30 and TRBJ1-1 provide the parts outside the CDR3, is SQTIHQWPATLVQPVGSPLSLECTVEGTSNPNLYWYRQAAGRGLQLLFYSVGIGQISSEVPQNLSASRPQDRQFILSSKKLLLSDSGFYLCAWSVGGGLNTEAFFGQGTRLTVV.